This T cell receptor (beta chain) was sequenced during a study of blood T cell repertoires in COVID-19. Study-level information: Whether acute or convalescent, the COVID-19 samples came from the United States, Italy and Spain. PBMCs, B-cell-depleted T cells, or T cells provided the cDNA or gDNA that made up the material.

There are a few counts of this clone. Authors' analysis steps: Reference gene primer amplification in the assay estimated nucleated cell counts. Produced via immunoSEQ multiplex PCR; TCRdb's table is partial and in-frame only. V and J calls and clone size are copied from that table; D and trimming were computed from the DNA. The sample has 150,000 to 200,000 clones, 88% seen once; the top ten hold roughly 26%. This TCR came from a man in his fifties or sixties with acute or convalescent COVID-19. The material sequenced was peripheral blood.

CDR3 loop: CASSRDSPSSGNTIYF. In nucleotides, the CDR3 is TGTGCCAGCAGCCGGGACTCCCCGTCCTCTGGAAACACCATATATTTT. The chain combines TRBV14 with TRBJ1-3, with a weak D call TRBD1 (5 bases). The CDR3 sequence is 16 residues long. From germline, CDR1 is SGHDN and CDR2 FVKESK. V was pared by 4 bases and J by 0 bases, with 13 bases between.